The 5 T cell receptor beta chains presented below share a single source sample, sequenced in a study of T cells in Graves' hyperthyroidism and ophthalmopathy. Researchers amplified the TCR beta CDR3 regions from RNA transcripts. Carried out on the TCR CDR3, a first-round RT-PCR used the HTBI primer set. TCRdb fed the multiplex PCR reads into MiXCR, producing one record per CDR3 protein. The profile shows over 650,000 distinct CDR3 sequences, about 16% of them singletons. The sequencing input was blood. These TCRs come from a young man with Graves' hyperthyroidism.

This sequence joins TRBV18 and TRBJ2-3; D is undetermined. Germline V gene data show CDR1 as KGHSH and CDR2 as LQKENI. CDR3 size: 14 residues. With 0 bases removed from V and 2 bases from J, the gap between germline ends came to 6 bases. The CDR3, as DNA: TGTGCCAGCTCACCACCGGGTAACACAGATACGCAGTATTTT. This translates into CASSPPGNTDTQYF.

This clonotype was seen ten or more times. The V and J genes are TRBV7-9 and TRBJ2-7; TRBD2 agrees at 14 bases. Trimming at V came to 5 bases and at J to 4 bases, leaving 10 bases not matched to a gene. Germline values: CDR1 SEHNR, CDR2 FQNEAQ (reference sequence). The CDR3 has 17 amino acids. The CDR3 sequence: CASSPRLAGGVGYEQYF. CDR3 nucleotide sequence: TGTGCCAGCAGCCCCCGACTAGCGGGAGGGGTAGGGTACGAGCAGTACTTC. Full variable domain (rest looked up from reference TRBV7-9 and TRBJ2-7): DTGVSQNPRHKITKRGQNVTFRCDPISEHNRLYWYRQTLGQGPEFLTYFQNEAQLEKSRLLSDRFSAERPKGSFSTLEIQRTEQGDSAMYLCASSPRLAGGVGYEQYFGPGTRLTVT.

This clonotype was found a few times. CDR3 sequence reads: CASSPRPVGVAYNEQFF. CDR3 in DNA: TGTGCCAGCTCACCACGTCCGGTCGGAGTGGCCTACAATGAGCAGTTCTTC. The J gene is TRBJ2-1, the V gene TRBV18; D is uncertain. V was pared by 1 base and J by 2 bases, with 15 bases between. Germline V gene sequence: CDR1 KGHSH, CDR2 LQKENI. This CDR3 is built from 17 residues.

The J gene is TRBJ1-1, the V gene TRBV27; no clear D. CDR3 length equals 16 residues. The V end was cut by 0 bases, the J end by 3 bases, with 14 bases between. Germline CDR1 and CDR2: MNHEY and SMNVEV (reference sequence). This CDR3 reads CASSLSPRLGDTEAFF. The CDR3 DNA sequence: TGTGCCAGCAGTTTATCGCCGAGGCTCGGAGACACTGAAGCTTTCTTT.

This clonotype came up many times. The chain has TRBV11-1 and TRBJ2-5, with TRBD1 as a possible D gene (6 bases). Germline V lookup: CDR1 SGHAT, CDR2 FQDESV (reference sequence). Trimming removed 2 bases at V and 4 bases at J, with 8 bases between. This CDR3 has 13 residues. As DNA, the CDR3 is TGTGCCAGCAGCTTACTGGGGGCAGAGACCCAGTACTTC. Translating gives CASSLLGAETQYF.